This T cell receptor beta chain was documented in a study of long-term antiretroviral therapy in people with HIV. V was pared by 5 bases and J by 6 bases, with 4 bases between. This CDR3 has 10 residues. In germline, CDR1 is SGHVS, CDR2 FQNEAQ. At survey level, the immunoSEQ assay was run in its v3.0 version. This table comes from immunoSEQ multiplex PCR, and its TCRdb copy is limited to in-frame clones, with some not included. The profile shows 20,000 to 25,000 clones, 76% of them singletons. The chain combines TRBV7-8 with TRBJ2-5; unclear D gene. The source is a woman in her thirties or forties with HIV. The sequencing used unsorted PBMCs, collected 0.5 years after starting antiretroviral therapy. CDR3 amino acids: CASSAQTQYF. DNA for the CDR3: TGTGCCAGCAGCGCCCAGACCCAGTACTTC.